The 3 T cell receptor beta chains listed next were all sequenced from one sample in a study of neurological immune-mediated disorders. TCRdb called the 5' RACE reads again in MiXCR, with one record for every CDR3 protein. This sample carries more than 30,000 distinct CDR3 sequences, 6% to 7.5% of them seen once, and the ten largest clones take under 6.5%. Sequencing was performed on CD4+ T cells from blood. Source of these receptors: a man aged 45-60 years in good health.

This sequence joins TRBV20-1 and TRBJ2-7, with D possibly matching TRBD2 (5 bases). V was cut by 7 bases and J by 4 bases, with 17 bases left in between. The CDR3 has 13 residues. Germline CDR1 reads DFQATT; CDR2 reads SNEGSKA (reference sequence). The CDR3 coding sequence is TGCAGTGGATGGGTGGCGGGTGCTTACGAGCAGTACTTC. This translates into CSGWVAGAYEQYF.

Ten or more counts support this clonotype. The chain couples TRBV20-1 to TRBJ2-1, with 8 bases that match TRBD1. This CDR3 is 12 amino acids long. CDR1 and CDR2 from the germline V gene are DFQATT and SNEGSKA (reference sequence). Unmatched junction bases numbered 4, after V lost 2 bases and J lost 10 bases. DNA for the CDR3: TGCAGTGCTAGACACACAGGGGGGGAGCAGTTCTTC. It codes for CSARHTGGEQFF.

This clonotype came up many times. The chain employs TRBV20-1 and TRBJ2-3; the D gene is possibly TRBD2 (5 bases). The CDR3 length is 18 residues. V dropped 1 base and J dropped 3 bases, with 23 bases sitting between them. Germline values: CDR1 DFQATT, CDR2 SNEGSKA (reference sequence). The CDR3, as DNA: TGCAGTGCTAGAGTAGGGTCAAGAGGGAGAGGGAGTACAGATACGCAGTATTTT. Translation: CSARVGSRGRGSTDTQYF.